The 31 T cell receptor beta chains below all came from one sample that was sequenced in a study of T cells in Graves' hyperthyroidism and ophthalmopathy. Researchers took RNA transcripts and amplified the TCR beta CDR3 regions from them. In the first-round RT-PCR of the TCR CDR3, the HTBI primer set was used. TCRdb reprocessed the multiplex PCR reads with MiXCR, giving one entry per CDR3 protein. In the table there are about half a million distinct CDR3 sequences, 22% of which are singletons. Sequenced sample: blood. All receptors come from a woman aged 65 to 85 with Graves' ophthalmopathy.

The chain carries TRBV25-1 and TRBJ2-1; 9 bases are shared with TRBD2. The CDR3 consists of 14 residues. The V gene's germline CDR1 is MGHDK and CDR2 SYGVNS. V was pared by 6 bases and J by 5 bases, with 5 bases of the junction left unmatched. The CDR3 nucleotides are TGTGCCAGCAGACTAGCGGGTTCCCACAATGAGCAGTTCTTC. Encoded protein: CASRLAGSHNEQFF.

The rearrangement uses TRBV7-9 and TRBJ1-4; a weak D match, TRBD1 (5 bases). The CDR3 runs 15 residues. V shed 5 bases and J shed 4 bases, with 14 bases lying between them. CDR1 SEHNR and CDR2 FQNEAQ come from the germline V gene (reference sequence). CDR3 sequence reads: CASSPQGFGNEKLFF. For the CDR3, the DNA is TGTGCCAGCAGCCCCCAGGGTTTTGGTAATGAAAAACTGTTTTTT.

This clonotype was observed a few times. The V gene is TRBV10-3, the J gene TRBJ2-3; no definite D call. Trimming left V 2 bases short and J 2 bases short, with 8 bases between. Germline V gene lookup returns CDR1 ENHRY and CDR2 SYGVKD. This CDR3 spans 14 amino acids. The CDR3 DNA is TGTGCCATCAGTGAGACGACGTTCACAGATACGCAGTATTTT. This encodes CAISETTFTDTQYF.

This clonotype was counted at least ten times. This chain uses TRBV28 with TRBJ1-5; a possible D gene is TRBD1 (5 bases). Germline V gene sequence: CDR1 MDHEN, CDR2 SYDVKM. The CDR3 runs to 16 residues. The V and J ends lost 3 bases and 4 bases respectively, with 16 bases between them. CDR3 DNA: TGTGCCAGCAGTTTTTCGACAATCGGGGGGAATCAGCCCCAGCATTTT. Residues: CASSFSTIGGNQPQHF.

This clonotype was counted only a few times. V gene TRBV7-3 combines with J gene TRBJ2-2; TRBD2 matches at 9 bases. CDR3 size: 16 residues. Germline CDR1 and CDR2: SGHTA and FQGTGA. J was trimmed by 1 base and V by 5 bases; bases with no gene match: 5. The DNA for the CDR3 is TGTGCCAGCAGCAAAGCTAGCGGGGAGAACACCGGGGAGCTGTTTTTT. Its protein product is CASSKASGENTGELFF.

This chain joins TRBV3-1 and TRBJ2-1, with TRBD2 identical over 7 bases. Germline-derived CDR1 and CDR2 are LGHDT and YNNKEL (reference sequence). The CDR3 is made up of 13 amino acids. V gave up 4 bases and J gave up 9 bases; unmatched junction bases: 6. The CDR3 DNA follows: TGTGCCAGCAGCCGGACTAGTTTTGGTGAGCAGTTCTTC. It specifies CASSRTSFGEQFF.

V gene TRBV7-3 combines with J gene TRBJ2-1, with D perhaps matching TRBD2 (5 bases). Germline CDR1 is SGHTA and CDR2 is FQGTGA. V shed 5 bases and J shed 6 bases, with 11 bases lying between them. The CDR3 extends over 13 amino acids. CDR3 region: CASSPGIPNEQFF. The CDR3 nucleotides read TGTGCCAGCAGCCCCGGGATCCCCAATGAGCAGTTCTTC.

This chain uses TRBV7-3 with TRBJ2-7; D gene ambiguous. The CDR3 covers 14 residues. Per the germline V gene, CDR1 is SGHTA and CDR2 is FQGTGA. Trimming removed 5 bases from V and 1 base from J, with 12 bases in between. CDR3 DNA sequence: TGTGCCAGCAGCCCTTCTCGAGCTTCCTACGAGCAGTACTTC. This codes for CASSPSRASYEQYF. The entire variable domain, with the rest obtained from reference TRBV7-3 and TRBJ2-7, is as follows: GAGVSQTPSNKVTEKGKYVELRCDPISGHTALYWYRQSLGQGPEFLIYFQGTGAADDSGLPNDRFFAVRPEGSVSTLKIQRTERGDSAVYLCASSPSRASYEQYFGPGTRLTVT.

This clonotype was detected only a few times. The chain links TRBV27 to TRBJ2-6; no definite D call. The CDR3 is 15 residues long. The V end was cut by 6 bases, the J end by 4 bases, with 13 bases between. Germline values: CDR1 MNHEY, CDR2 SMNVEV (reference sequence). CDR3 region: CASSIAGAGANVLTF. The DNA of the CDR3 is TGTGCCAGCAGCATCGCAGGCGCCGGGGCCAACGTCCTGACTTTC.

A few counts support this clonotype. The V and J genes are TRBV7-8 and TRBJ2-7; 9 bases align to TRBD1. With 5 bases clipped from V and 4 bases from J, the junction kept 6 bases outside the gene matches. Germline CDR1 SGHVS, CDR2 FQNEAQ. The CDR3 spans 14 residues. The CDR3 spells CASSRTDRGYEQYF. CDR3 bases: TGTGCCAGCAGCAGAACGGACAGGGGTTACGAGCAGTACTTC.

This clonotype was counted many times. The chain uses TRBV12-3 or TRBV12-4 and TRBJ1-5, with 11 bases matching TRBD1. The V segment lost 3 bases and the J segment 0 bases; nucleotides outside the gene matches: 4. This CDR3 is 17 amino acids long. CDR3 nucleotides: TGTGCCAGCAGTTTCTGGACAGGGGGCTATAGCAATCAGCCCCAGCATTTT. This sequence encodes CASSFWTGGYSNQPQHF.

The chain uses TRBV4-1 and TRBJ2-7, with D possibly being TRBD1 or TRBD2 (5 bases each). The CDR3 length is 13 residues. Germline CDR1 and CDR2: MGHRA and YSYEKL. V was cut by 3 bases and J by 5 bases, with 11 bases left in between. This chain's CDR3 is CASSHRESDEQYF. CDR3 nucleotide sequence: TGCGCCAGCAGCCACAGGGAGAGCGACGAGCAGTACTTC.

The rearrangement joins TRBV19 to TRBJ2-7; no definite D call. Germline loops: CDR1 LNHDA, CDR2 SQIVND (reference sequence). The length of the CDR3 is 15 residues. The V end was cut by 5 bases, the J end by 4 bases, with 18 bases between. CDR3 in DNA: TGTGCCAGTAGTCCGGACCTATTTGGCCTATACGAGCAGTACTTC. This encodes CASSPDLFGLYEQYF.

This clonotype was observed at least ten times. The chain has TRBV2 and TRBJ1-2; D is undetermined. Trimming took off 6 bases at V and 4 bases at J, with 15 bases between the two ends. From germline, CDR1 is SNHLY and CDR2 FYNNEI. The CDR3 extends over 14 amino acids. The CDR3 sequence is CASRLSDARYGYTF. Here the CDR3 DNA reads TGTGCCAGCAGGCTGTCGGACGCACGCTATGGCTACACCTTC. The entire variable domain, with the rest obtained from reference TRBV2 and TRBJ1-2, is as follows: EPEVTQTPSHQVTQMGQEVILRCVPISNHLYFYWYRQILGQKVEFLVSFYNNEISEKSEIFDDQFSVERPDGSNFTLKIRSTKLEDSAMYFCASRLSDARYGYTFGSGTRLTVV.

The table lists this clonotype with a count of one. J is TRBJ2-3 and V is TRBV20-1; D not certain. Trimming shortened V by 3 bases and J by 5 bases, and 9 bases separated the two germline ends. CDR1 DFQATT and CDR2 SNEGSKA come from the germline V gene (reference sequence). The CDR3 is made up of 12 amino acids. The DNA for the CDR3 is TGCAGTGCTAGGCTATGGGGAGATACGCAGTATTTT. Amino acids: CSARLWGDTQYF.

This clonotype appeared once. This sequence may be a read error, since a much larger clone differs from it by one base. The chain uses TRBV7-2 and TRBJ2-1; 10 positions match TRBD1. Trimming at V came to 5 bases and at J to 10 bases, leaving 14 bases not matched to a gene. Germline CDR1 reads SGHTA; CDR2 reads FQGNSA. The CDR3 spans 16 residues. CDR3 in amino acids: CASSPIFKTGGNEQFF. DNA for the CDR3: TGTGCCAGCAGCCCCATTTTCAAGACAGGGGGCAACGAGCAGTTCTTC. The whole variable domain, filled in from reference TRBV7-2 and TRBJ2-1, reads GAGVSQSPSNKVTEKGKDVELRCDPISGHTALYWYRQSLGQGLEFLIYFQGNSAPDKSGLPSDRFSAERTGGSVSTLTIQRTQQEDSAVYLCASSPIFKTGGNEQFFGPGTRLTVL.

The table lists this clonotype with many counts. This chain joins TRBV5-5 and TRBJ2-5; possibly TRBD2 for D (6 bases). CDR3 length: 14 amino acids. CDR1 SGHKS and CDR2 YYEKEE come from the germline V gene (reference sequence). Trimming removed 5 bases at V and 0 bases at J, with 11 bases between. In DNA, the CDR3 is TGTGCCAGCAGTTGGGGGGAGTACCAAGAGACCCAGTACTTC. Its translation is CASSWGEYQETQYF.

The chain has TRBV9 and TRBJ2-7, with 9 bases fitting TRBD1. Germline V gene sequence: CDR1 SGDLS, CDR2 YYNGEE. The junction had 12 bases not matched to a gene; V was cut back by 0 bases and J by 2 bases. CDR3 length equals 18 residues. The CDR3 region has the DNA TGTGCCAGCAGCGTAGCCCAAACACCGGGACAGGGAACCTACGAGCAGTACTTC. The encoded protein is CASSVAQTPGQGTYEQYF.

This clonotype was recorded many times. This chain's CDR3 is CAISLGGRAETQYF. For the CDR3, the DNA is TGTGCCATCAGCCTTGGCGGGAGGGCAGAGACCCAGTACTTC. The V and J genes are TRBV10-3 and TRBJ2-5, with TRBD2 matching over 9 bases. This CDR3 is 14 amino acids long. Unmatched junction bases numbered 6, after V lost 6 bases and J lost 4 bases. The germline gives CDR1 ENHRY, CDR2 SYGVKD.

The genes are TRBV5-1 and TRBJ2-7; TRBD1 aligns across 10 bases. The V and J ends lost 2 bases and 3 bases, in that order; junction bases with no gene match: 2. Germline V gives CDR1 SGHRS, CDR2 YFSETQ. The CDR3 runs to 14 residues. CDR3 in DNA: TGCGCCAGCAGCTTTGGACAGGGGGTCTACGAGCAGTACTTC. It yields the protein CASSFGQGVYEQYF.

This clonotype was detected only once. This sequence joins TRBV5-1 and TRBJ1-4; the D is unclear. The CDR3 is 18 amino acids. Germline V CDR1 and CDR2: SGHRS, YFSETQ. V was pared by 5 bases and J by 4 bases, with 24 bases between. The CDR3 region has the DNA TGCGCCAGCAGTTTTTCGGCCTCGGGTCCCACCCTTAATGAAAAACTGTTTTTT. It translates to CASSFSASGPTLNEKLFF.

The gene calls are TRBV19 and TRBJ1-1; 7 bases match TRBD1. V gave up 6 bases and J gave up 1 base; unmatched junction bases: 5. Germline V gene sequence: CDR1 LNHDA, CDR2 SQIVND (reference sequence). This CDR3 spans 14 amino acids. The CDR3 coding sequence is TGTGCCAGTAGATCGACAGGGCAGAACACTGAAGCTTTCTTT. It encodes CASRSTGQNTEAFF.

On this clonotype itself: The junction departs from germline at one end; a sequencing error may be responsible. The chain couples TRBV20-1 to TRBJ2-3; the D is unclear. The CDR3 is 12 residues long. Germline V gene sequence: CDR1 DFQATT, CDR2 SNEGSKA (reference sequence). As DNA, the CDR3 is TGCAGTGCTCCCCATAGCACAGATACGCGGTATTTT. It specifies CSAPHSTDTRYF.

This clonotype was observed a few times. This rearrangement joins TRBV10-3 to TRBJ1-1; possible D gene TRBD1, 6 bases. V was pared by 5 bases and J by 5 bases, with 12 bases between. Germline lookup yields CDR1 ENHRY and CDR2 SYGVKD. CDR3 length equals 13 residues. CDR3 in DNA: TGTGCCATCAGTCCAGGGGAAGAAACTGAAGCTTTCTTT. Its translation: CAISPGEETEAFF.

This clonotype was observed a handful of times. V usage is TRBV5-1 and J usage is TRBJ1-2; possible D gene TRBD1, 5 bases. The germline CDR1 and CDR2 sequences are SGHRS and YFSETQ. V lost 5 bases to trimming and J lost 4 bases, with 21 bases between them. The CDR3 totals 16 residues. CDR3 DNA sequence: TGCGCCAGCAGTTCTTTTGTTAGCCGCGGGGCCTATGGCTACACCTTC. Encoded protein: CASSSFVSRGAYGYTF.

The V and J genes are TRBV3-1 and TRBJ2-1; 12 bases line up with TRBD2. With 3 bases clipped from V and 9 bases from J, the junction kept 6 bases outside the gene matches. Germline assignment: CDR1 LGHDT and CDR2 YNNKEL (reference sequence). This CDR3 comprises 15 residues. The CDR3 sequence: CASSQSTSGSVEQFF. In DNA, the CDR3 is TGTGCCAGCAGCCAGTCGACTAGCGGGAGTGTTGAGCAGTTCTTC.

This clonotype was found many times. This chain uses TRBV20-1 with TRBJ2-7, with D perhaps matching TRBD1 (5 bases). Deletions cut 3 bases from V and 0 bases from J, with 6 bases between. CDR3 length: 12 residues. Germline lookup yields CDR1 DFQATT and CDR2 SNEGSKA (reference sequence). CDR3 sequence (DNA): TGCAGTGCTAGTGACAGCTCCTACGAGCAGTACTTC. Amino acids: CSASDSSYEQYF.

V and J are TRBV10-2 and TRBJ2-1; D is possibly TRBD2 (6 bases). Trimming pared 4 bases from V and 8 bases from J, leaving 18 bases between. The CDR3 is made up of 15 amino acids. CDR1 is WSHSY, CDR2 SAAADI, per germline. The CDR3 coding sequence is TGCGCCAGCAGTGTTAGCGGTGGCTCACTGTATGAGCAGTTCTTC. It is translated as CASSVSGGSLYEQFF.

This clonotype showed up many times. The CDR3 loop is CAVPEGEQFF. Here the CDR3 DNA reads TGTGCCGTCCCCGAGGGTGAGCAGTTCTTC. The chain couples TRBV6-1 to TRBJ2-1, with a possible D match to TRBD2 (5 bases). Trimming pared 11 bases from V and 9 bases from J, leaving 11 bases between. CDR1 and CDR2 (germline): MNHNS, SASEGT. This CDR3 comprises 10 residues.

The gene calls are TRBV4-1 and TRBJ2-7, with 12 nucleotides matching TRBD2. CDR1 is MGHRA and CDR2 is YSYEKL in the germline V gene. Trimming at V came to 3 bases and at J to 1 base, leaving 1 base not matched to a gene. This CDR3 is 15 amino acids long. CDR3 nucleotides: TGCGCCAGCAGCCAGACTAGCGGGGGTTCCTACGAGCAGTACTTC. Amino acid sequence: CASSQTSGGSYEQYF.

This clonotype was picked up one time. The chain recombines TRBV20-1 with TRBJ1-4; D remains unclear. Germline CDR1 is DFQATT and CDR2 is SNEGSKA (reference sequence). CDR3 size: 11 residues. V shed 6 bases and J shed 4 bases, with 6 bases lying between them. The CDR3 DNA reads TGCAGTGCCTACCATAATGAAAAACTGTTTTTT. Residues: CSAYHNEKLFF.